This T cell receptor beta chain was sequenced during a study of T cell repertoires in cytomegalovirus infection. Study-wide background: It can be stated that public TCR beta signatures indicated CMV infection as well as a matching HLA type.

The CDR3 consists of 15 residues. Trimming took off 2 bases at V and 2 bases at J, with 14 bases between the two ends. Per germline, CDR1 DFQATT and CDR2 SNEGSKA (reference sequence). Study results and caveats: Across the ex vivo response, the dominant clonotypes were HLA-C-restricted CMV-specific TCR beta clonotypes. Totalled public TCR beta family frequency picked out people who carried CMV plus the relevant HLA.

Points on this clonotype: Its antigen is still unknown.

MiXCR, run by TCRdb on the reads, gives a single entry per CDR3 protein. The sample holds about 360,000 distinct CDR3 sequences, over 15% seen once. The material sequenced was PBMCs. This clonotype originated in a human donor in good health (CMV status not recorded). Some clones in this sample may be carry-over from other donors' samples. The chain carries TRBV20-1 and TRBJ2-3; D is ambiguous. CDR3 nucleotide sequence: TGCAGTGCTAGAAACCTCAATTCGGCCACAGATACGCAGTATTTT. Encoded protein: CSARNLNSATDTQYF.